This T cell receptor (beta chain) was identified during a study of T cell repertoires in cytomegalovirus infection. General observations from the study: Carriage of CMV together with the relevant HLA was identifiable through cumulative public TCR beta family frequency.

TCRdb itself ran the reads through MiXCR, one entry per CDR3 protein. The sample has 80,000 to 90,000 distinct CDR3 sequences; around 49% are singletons. Comments on this clonotype: Its antigen is unidentified.

Trimming cost V 5 bases and J 4 bases, with 14 bases left between them. This CDR3 has 14 amino acids. The sample was CD8+ T cells from cultured PBMCs, taken from culture after CMV antigen stimulation. The sequence derives from a human donor in good health (CMV status not recorded). Some clones in this sample may be carry-over from other donors' samples. The J gene is TRBJ1-2, the V gene TRBV12-3 or TRBV12-4; no firm D call. The CDR3 spells CASSRYSLPYGYTF. In DNA, the CDR3 is TGTGCCAGCAGTCGTTACAGCTTACCCTATGGCTACACCTTC.